This TCR beta chain stems from a study of control samples from healthy donors and cancer patients. Sequencing was performed with immunoSEQ multiplex PCR; in TCRdb, only in-frame clones are kept and a portion is missing. The sample yields roughly 93,000 clones, around 90% seen once. Trimming left V 0 bases short and J 0 bases short, with 8 bases between. The CDR3 is 15 amino acids. Germline lookup yields CDR1 SGHTA and CDR2 FQGNSA. This chain joins TRBV7-2 and TRBJ1-2, with D uncertain. This receptor was identified in a woman aged 45-65 years with colorectal cancer. Source material: PBMCs. CDR3 sequence reads: CASSLAQAPNYGYTF. The CDR3 DNA follows: TGTGCCAGCAGCTTAGCGCAAGCACCTAACTATGGCTACACCTTC.